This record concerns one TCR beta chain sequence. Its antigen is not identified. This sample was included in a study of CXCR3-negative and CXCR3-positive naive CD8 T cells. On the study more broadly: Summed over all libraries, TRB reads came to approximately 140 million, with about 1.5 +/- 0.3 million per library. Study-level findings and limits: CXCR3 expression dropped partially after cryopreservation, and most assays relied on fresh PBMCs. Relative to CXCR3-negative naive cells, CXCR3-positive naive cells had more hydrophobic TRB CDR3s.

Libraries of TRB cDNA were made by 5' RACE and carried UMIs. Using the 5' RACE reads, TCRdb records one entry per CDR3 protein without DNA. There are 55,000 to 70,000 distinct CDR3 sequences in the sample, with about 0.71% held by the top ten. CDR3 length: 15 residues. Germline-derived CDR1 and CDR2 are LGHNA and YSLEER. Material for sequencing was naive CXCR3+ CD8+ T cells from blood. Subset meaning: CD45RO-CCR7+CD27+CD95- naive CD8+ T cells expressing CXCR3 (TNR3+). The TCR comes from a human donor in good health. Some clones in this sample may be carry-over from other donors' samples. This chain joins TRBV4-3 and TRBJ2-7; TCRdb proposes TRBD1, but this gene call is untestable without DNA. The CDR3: CASSQDPGTTYEQYF.